Listed here are 13 T cell receptor beta chains from one sample, sequenced in a study of radiation and T cells in renal cell carcinoma. Specified time point: blood 4 weeks post-SBRT, at nephrectomy. The treatment was: 15 Gy SBRT to primary tumor, nephrectomy 4 weeks later. Sequencing was performed with immunoSEQ multiplex PCR; in TCRdb, only in-frame clones are kept and a portion is missing. Of around 99,000 clones detected, 80% to 90% appear once; the ten largest clones hold around 7.9%. Sequenced material: blood, taken from a patient whose treatment included radiotherapy and nephrectomy. The receptor source for this set is a man between 60 and 70 years old with renal cell carcinoma.

This clone was observed a handful of times. The chain carries TRBV6-5 and TRBJ2-2; D may be TRBD1 (5 bases). The CDR3 totals 12 residues. Germline V gene data show CDR1 as MNHEY and CDR2 as SVGAGI. V lost 2 bases and J lost 7, with 5 bases in between. CDR3 coding DNA: TGTGCCAGCAGTTACAGGGGCGGGGAGCTGTTTTTT. This sequence encodes CASSYRGGELFF.

This clone was observed once. The J gene is TRBJ2-7, the V gene TRBV19; D perhaps matches TRBD1 (5 bases). The germline V and J ends were trimmed by 3 bases and 9 bases, with 9 bases remaining between them. Germline V lookup: CDR1 LNHDA, CDR2 SQIVND (reference sequence). The CDR3 is made up of 11 amino acids. CDR3 protein: CASSMGQGQYF. The CDR3 DNA reads as TGTGCCAGTAGTATGGGGCAGGGGCAGTACTTC.

The rearrangement links TRBV7-6 to TRBJ2-5; 15 nucleotides match TRBD2. This CDR3 region has 17 residues. Germline-derived CDR1 and CDR2 are SGHVS and FNYEAQ. V lost 3 bases, J lost 2 bases, and 4 bases stayed unmatched. CDR3 nucleotide sequence: TGTGCCAGCAGCTTGGCGGGACTAGCGGGAGGACAAGAGACCCAGTACTTC. Its protein product is CASSLAGLAGGQETQYF.

The genes are TRBV9 and TRBJ2-3, with D perhaps TRBD1 (6 bases). Trimming left V 0 bases short and J 6 bases short, with 17 bases between. The length of the CDR3 is 16 residues. CDR1 is SGDLS and CDR2 is YYNGEE in the germline V gene. As DNA, the CDR3 is TGTGCCAGCAGCGTAGGAGTGGGACACGCTCGGGATACGCAGTATTTT. Amino acids: CASSVGVGHARDTQYF.

The genes are TRBV11-2 and TRBJ2-7; TRBD2 matches 13 bases. Trimming at V came to 5 bases and at J to 3 bases, leaving 10 bases not matched to a gene. CDR1 is SGHAT and CDR2 is FQNNGV in the germline V gene. This CDR3 is 17 amino acids long. As DNA, the CDR3 is TGTGCCAGCAGCCCCTGGACTAGCGGGAGTAGCCTCTACGAGCAGTACTTC. Amino acids: CASSPWTSGSSLYEQYF.

The chain combines TRBV25-1 with TRBJ2-4, with no clear D. The length of the CDR3 is 13 residues. Germline values: CDR1 MGHDK, CDR2 SYGVNS. The germline V and J ends were trimmed by 4 bases and 7 bases, with 11 bases remaining between them. The chain's CDR3 is CASSGSRRNIQYF. CDR3 DNA sequence: TGTGCCAGCAGTGGATCTAGGCGGAACATTCAGTACTTC. The variable domain in full, with the rest retrieved from reference TRBV25-1 and TRBJ2-4, is EADIYQTPRYLVIGTGKKITLECSQTMGHDKMYWYQQDPGMELHLIHYSYGVNSTEKGDLSSESTVSRIRTEHFPLTLESARPSHTSQYLCASSGSRRNIQYFGAGTRLSVL.

The genes are TRBV5-5 and TRBJ2-7; TRBD1 might be the D (7 bases). This CDR3 is built from 14 residues. V gave up 4 bases and J gave up 2 bases, with 13 bases separating them. Germline CDR1 and CDR2: SGHKS and YYEKEE (reference sequence). The CDR3 bases are TGTGCCAGCAGCCCTCAGGGGGGTACCTACGAGCAGTACTTC. Amino acids: CASSPQGGTYEQYF.

The rearrangement uses TRBV4-1 and TRBJ2-2; tentatively, D is TRBD1 or TRBD2 (5 bases each). With 3 bases removed from V and 6 bases from J, the gap between germline ends came to 17 bases. Germline loops: CDR1 MGHRA, CDR2 YSYEKL. CDR3 size: 16 residues. CDR3 nucleotide sequence: TGCGCCAGCAGCCAGACGGTGGGGGTGGTGCCCGGGGAGCTGTTTTTT. It codes for CASSQTVGVVPGELFF.

The V and J genes are TRBV25-1 and TRBJ2-7; TRBD1 aligns across 8 bases. Germline CDR1 MGHDK, CDR2 SYGVNS. The CDR3 loop spans 14 amino acids. The J segment lost 3 bases and the V segment lost 5 bases, leaving 6 bases of the junction unmatched. The CDR3 protein is CASSPRTGYYEQYF. In DNA, the CDR3 is TGTGCCAGCAGTCCTCGGACAGGGTACTACGAGCAGTACTTC.

V is TRBV9 and J is TRBJ2-1; D unresolved. The germline CDR1 and CDR2 sequences are SGDLS and YYNGEE. V was trimmed by 0 bases and J by 7 bases, leaving 11 bases between them. CDR3 length equals 14 residues. The CDR3 coding sequence is TGTGCCAGCAGCGTAGTGCCAGCAATAAATGAGCAGTTCTTC. Protein sequence: CASSVVPAINEQFF. The full variable domain, with the rest looked up from reference TRBV9 and TRBJ2-1, is DSGVTQTPKHLITATGQRVTLRCSPRSGDLSVYWYQQSLDQGLQFLIQYYNGEERAKGNILERFSAQQFPDLHSELNLSSLELGDSALYFCASSVVPAINEQFFGPGTRLTVL.

The chain uses TRBV7-8 and TRBJ1-5, with D possibly being TRBD1 (5 bases). Trimming took off 2 bases at V and 9 bases at J, with 17 bases between the two ends. The CDR3 runs to 15 residues. Germline CDR1 reads SGHVS; CDR2 reads FQNEAQ. The CDR3 loop reads CASSLQGGTLRPQHF. The CDR3 coding sequence is TGTGCCAGCAGCTTACAGGGAGGGACTCTTAGGCCCCAGCATTTT. Variable domain in full (rest from reference TRBV7-8 and TRBJ1-5): GAGVSQSPRYKVAKRGQDVALRCDPISGHVSLFWYQQALGQGPEFLTYFQNEAQLDKSGLPSDRFFAERPEGSVSTLKIQRTQQEDSAVYLCASSLQGGTLRPQHFGDGTRLSIL.

The rearrangement links TRBV4-1 to TRBJ1-3, with 9 positions matching TRBD1. V trimming: 4 bases; J trimming: 4 bases; junction bases outside the gene matches: 5. CDR3 length: 15 residues. Germline V CDR1 and CDR2: MGHRA, YSYEKL. The CDR3 bases are TGCGCCAGCAGCCCAAGGGACAGGGAAGGAAACACCATATATTTT. Its protein is CASSPRDREGNTIYF.

The rearrangement joins TRBV6-1 to TRBJ2-5; TRBD1 might be the D (6 bases). The length of the CDR3 is 14 residues. Trimming stripped 3 bases from V and 5 bases from J, with 13 bases between. Germline loops: CDR1 MNHNS, CDR2 SASEGT. The CDR3 DNA reads as TGTGCCAGCAGTGACCAACAGGGTTGGGAGACCCAGTACTTC. Translating gives CASSDQQGWETQYF.